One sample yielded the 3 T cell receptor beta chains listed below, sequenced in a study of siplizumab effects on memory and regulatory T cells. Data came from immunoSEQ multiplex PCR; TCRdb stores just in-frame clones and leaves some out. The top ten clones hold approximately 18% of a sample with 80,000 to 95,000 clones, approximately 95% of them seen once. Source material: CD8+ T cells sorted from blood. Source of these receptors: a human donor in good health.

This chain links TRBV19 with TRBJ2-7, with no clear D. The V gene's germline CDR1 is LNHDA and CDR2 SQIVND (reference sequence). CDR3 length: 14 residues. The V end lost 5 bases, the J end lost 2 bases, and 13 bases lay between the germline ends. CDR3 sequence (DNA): TGTGCCAGTAGTCTCAGTCCCACGACCTACGAGCAGTACTTC. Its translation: CASSLSPTTYEQYF.

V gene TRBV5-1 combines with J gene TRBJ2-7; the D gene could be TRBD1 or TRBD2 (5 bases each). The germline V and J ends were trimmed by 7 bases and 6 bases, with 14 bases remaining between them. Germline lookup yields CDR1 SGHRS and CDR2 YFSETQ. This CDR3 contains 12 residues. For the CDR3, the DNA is TGCGCCAGCGGGGACGGGGCCGCCGAGCAGTACTTC. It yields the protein CASGDGAAEQYF.

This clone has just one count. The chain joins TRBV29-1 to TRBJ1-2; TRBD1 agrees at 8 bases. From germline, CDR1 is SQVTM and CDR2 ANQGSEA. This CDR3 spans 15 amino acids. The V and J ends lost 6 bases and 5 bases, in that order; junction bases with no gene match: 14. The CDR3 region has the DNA TGCAGCGTCTCCCAGGTGACAGGGGTGGCGTATGGCTACACCTTC. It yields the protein CSVSQVTGVAYGYTF. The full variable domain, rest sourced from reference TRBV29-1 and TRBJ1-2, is SAVISQKPSRDICQRGTSLTIQCQVDSQVTMMFWYRQQPGQSLTLIATANQGSEATYESGFVIDKFPISRPNLTFSTLTVSNMSPEDSSIYLCSVSQVTGVAYGYTFGSGTRLTVV.